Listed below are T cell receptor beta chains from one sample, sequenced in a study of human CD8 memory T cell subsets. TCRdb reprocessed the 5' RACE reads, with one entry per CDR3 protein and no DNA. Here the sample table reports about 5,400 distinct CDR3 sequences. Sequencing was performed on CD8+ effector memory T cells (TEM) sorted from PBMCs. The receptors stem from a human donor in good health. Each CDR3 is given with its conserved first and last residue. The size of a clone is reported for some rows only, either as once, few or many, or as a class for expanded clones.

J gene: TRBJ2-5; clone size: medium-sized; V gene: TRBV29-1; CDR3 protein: CSVEDRRGREHPYF
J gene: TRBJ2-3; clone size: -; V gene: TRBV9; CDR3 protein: CASSVASASDTQYF
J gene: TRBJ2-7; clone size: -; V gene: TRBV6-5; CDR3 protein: CASSPGRRAEQYF
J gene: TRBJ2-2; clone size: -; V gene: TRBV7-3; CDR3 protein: CASSLGAYGTGELFF
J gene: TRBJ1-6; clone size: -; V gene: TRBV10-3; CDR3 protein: CAISTSPSSYNSPLHF
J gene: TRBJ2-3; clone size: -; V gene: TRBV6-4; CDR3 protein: CASSDRAGSTDTQYF
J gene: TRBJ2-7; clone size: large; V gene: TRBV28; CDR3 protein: CASSPLAGASYEQYF
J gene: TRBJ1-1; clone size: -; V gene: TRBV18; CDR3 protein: CASSPGQVEAFF
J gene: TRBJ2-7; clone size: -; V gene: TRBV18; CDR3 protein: CASSPGTGAYEQYF
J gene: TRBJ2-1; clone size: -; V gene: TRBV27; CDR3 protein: CASSSLRLAGDEQFF
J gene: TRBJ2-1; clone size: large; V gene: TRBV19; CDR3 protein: CASRFGTGPLHEQFF
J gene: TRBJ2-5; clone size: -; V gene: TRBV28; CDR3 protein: CASSFRQGDETQYF
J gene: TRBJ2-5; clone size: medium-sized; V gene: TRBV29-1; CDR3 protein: CSVLVLETQYF
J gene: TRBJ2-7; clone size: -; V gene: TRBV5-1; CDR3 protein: CASSLEGPLEQYF
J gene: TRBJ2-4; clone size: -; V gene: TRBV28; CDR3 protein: CASSFISGRAAAKNIQYF
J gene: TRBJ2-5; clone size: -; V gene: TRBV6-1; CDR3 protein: CASRDQETQYF
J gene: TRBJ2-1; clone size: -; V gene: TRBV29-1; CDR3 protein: CSVEFVASGSSYNEQFF
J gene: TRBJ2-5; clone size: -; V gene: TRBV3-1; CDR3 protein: CASSQDSVETQYF